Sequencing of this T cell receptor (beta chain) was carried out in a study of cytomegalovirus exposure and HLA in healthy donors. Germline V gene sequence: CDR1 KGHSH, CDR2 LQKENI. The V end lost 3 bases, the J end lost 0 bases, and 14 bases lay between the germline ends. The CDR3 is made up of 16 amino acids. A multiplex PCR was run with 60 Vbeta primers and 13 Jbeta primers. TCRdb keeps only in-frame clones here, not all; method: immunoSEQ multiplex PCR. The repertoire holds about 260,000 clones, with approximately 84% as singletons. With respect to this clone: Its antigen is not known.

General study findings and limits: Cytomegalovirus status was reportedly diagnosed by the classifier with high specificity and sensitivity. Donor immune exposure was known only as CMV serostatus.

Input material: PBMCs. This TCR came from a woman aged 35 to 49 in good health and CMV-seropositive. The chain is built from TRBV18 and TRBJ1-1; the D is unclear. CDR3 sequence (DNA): TGTGCCAGCTCACCGGATCGCGGCAGTCTGAACACTGAAGCTTTCTTT. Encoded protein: CASSPDRGSLNTEAFF.